The source of this TCR beta chain is a study of cytomegalovirus exposure and HLA in healthy donors. Study results and limitations: In vitro work confirmed that a few CMV-associated chains recognize CMV antigens. In an earlier analysis, most TCR beta V segments were productive about 87% or about 30% of the time. A later analysis showed HLA-associated TCR beta chains outstripping equally common others in clonal expansion. Later genetic work tied a missense DCLRE1C variant to beta-chain V and J trimming.

Vbeta (60) and Jbeta (13) primers were used in the PCR. Repertoires were generated with immunoSEQ multiplex PCR, while TCRdb's copy carries only in-frame clones and drops some. This table holds about 98,000 clones, 55% to 80% found once. Germline V gene sequence: CDR1 MGHRA, CDR2 YSYEKL. V was trimmed by 1 base and J by 3 bases, leaving 15 bases between them. This CDR3 has 16 residues. As regards this clone: The antigen is undetermined.

The TCR originated in a female donor in good health and CMV-seronegative. The rearrangement joins TRBV4-1 to TRBJ1-2; D may be TRBD1 (5 bases). Sequencing input: PBMCs. The CDR3 DNA reads TGCGCCAGCAGCCAAGCCCTTACCAGGGCGGACTATGGCTACACCTTC. As protein: CASSQALTRADYGYTF.